Each of the 28 T cell receptor beta chains below was sequenced from the same sample in a study of CD8+ T cells in alopecia areata. Reverse transcribed after extraction, RNA yielded cDNA as the sequencing template. Profiled with immunoSEQ multiplex PCR; TCRdb holds only in-frame clones, not every one. The sample holds 180,000 or so clones, around 71% seen once. The sample consisted of CD8+ T cells sorted from blood, taken at week 0. Source of these receptors: a human donor with alopecia areata.

A few counts support this clone. This chain links TRBV2 with TRBJ2-7, with D perhaps being TRBD1 or TRBD2 (6 bases each). Trimming left V 3 bases short and J 6 bases short, with 15 bases between. The germline V gene has CDR1 SNHLY and CDR2 FYNNEI. The CDR3 loop spans 14 amino acids. For the CDR3, the DNA is TGTGCCAGCAGTGATTTCTCCGGGGGCGGCGAGCAGTACTTC. Translating it yields CASSDFSGGGEQYF.

This clone has more than one count but fewer than ten. At one end the junction does not follow the germline gene, possibly because of a read error. The chain employs TRBV4-1 and TRBJ1-4; D not resolved. Germline V CDR1 and CDR2: MGHRA, YSYEKL. The CDR3 totals 15 residues. The CDR3 DNA is TGCGCCAGCACCCAAAGTATTAGTGTTTCTGGAAAACTGTTTTTT. Translated, it gives CASTQSISVSGKLFF.

This clone appeared a few times. The chain uses TRBV30 and TRBJ2-4; 7 bases agree with TRBD1. V lost 4 bases, J lost 8 bases, and 8 bases stayed unmatched. The CDR3 sequence is 13 residues long. CDR1 is GTSNPN, CDR2 SVGIG, per germline (reference sequence). The CDR3 DNA is TGTGCCTGGAAATTACAGGGGCCCCACATTCAGTACTTC. This translates into CAWKLQGPHIQYF.

The chain joins TRBV6-1 to TRBJ1-5; no firm D call. CDR1 is MNHNS, CDR2 SASEGT, per germline. V was trimmed by 1 base and J by 3 bases, leaving 7 bases between them. This CDR3 has 14 amino acids. CDR3 residues: CASSEGSSNQPQHF. The CDR3 bases are TGTGCCAGCAGTGAAGGTTCGTCCAATCAGCCCCAGCATTTT.

The genes are TRBV2 and TRBJ1-5; TRBD1 agrees at 7 bases. CDR3 size: 13 residues. V lost 6 bases to trimming and J lost 4 bases; unmatched junction nucleotides: 3. Germline CDR1 is SNHLY and CDR2 is FYNNEI. The CDR3 DNA follows: TGTGCCAGCAGGGGGACAGATAATCAGCCCCAGCATTTT. Translated: CASRGTDNQPQHF.

The chain is built from TRBV11-1 and TRBJ2-3, with TRBD2 matching over 7 bases. The CDR3 loop spans 14 amino acids. The V and J ends lost 5 bases and 1 base, in that order; junction bases with no gene match: 3. Germline V lookup: CDR1 SGHAT, CDR2 FQDESV (reference sequence). The CDR3 region is CASSRTRGTDTQYF. The DNA of the CDR3 is TGTGCCAGCAGCCGGACTAGGGGCACAGATACGCAGTATTTT.

The CDR3 region has the DNA TGTGCCAGCAGTGATGGGACAGATGAAGCTTTCTTT. This gives the protein CASSDGTDEAFF. The gene calls are TRBV6-9 and TRBJ1-1, with 7 bases lining up with TRBD1. Germline V gives CDR1 MNHGY, CDR2 SVAAGI. Unmatched junction bases numbered 4, after V lost 5 bases and J lost 7 bases. The CDR3 is made up of 12 amino acids.

CDR3 sequence: CASSWGHEAFF. CDR3 nucleotide sequence: TGTGCCAGCAGTTGGGGGCATGAAGCTTTCTTT. The gene calls are TRBV7-9 and TRBJ1-1; maybe TRBD1 (6 bases). Germline CDR1 reads SEHNR; CDR2 reads FQNEAQ (reference sequence). The length of the CDR3 is 11 residues. The germline V and J ends were trimmed by 6 bases and 7 bases, with 9 bases remaining between them.

The rearrangement links TRBV5-4 to TRBJ2-1; 15 bases are a match to TRBD2. V shed 5 bases and J 1 base; nucleotides not matched to a gene: 10. Germline V gene lookup returns CDR1 SGHNT and CDR2 YYREEE (reference sequence). The CDR3 is made up of 19 amino acids. CDR3: CASRDTGTSGGPSYNEQFF. The CDR3 DNA reads TGTGCCAGCAGAGATACCGGGACTAGCGGGGGGCCATCCTACAATGAGCAGTTCTTC.

V gene TRBV6-5 combines with J gene TRBJ2-2; no clear D. Trimming removed 6 bases at V and 5 bases at J, with 4 bases between. This CDR3 region has 11 residues. Germline loops: CDR1 MNHEY, CDR2 SVGAGI. CDR3 loop: CASRLTGELFF. Here the CDR3 DNA reads TGTGCCAGCAGGTTAACCGGGGAGCTGTTTTTT.

This chain connects TRBV14 to TRBJ1-5, with no clear D. CDR1 and CDR2 (germline): SGHDN, FVKESK. CDR3 length equals 13 residues. V was pared by 1 base and J by 5 bases, with 6 bases between. CDR3 sequence (DNA): TGTGCCAGCAGCCAAGGTGGGCATCAGCCCCAGCATTTT. This encodes CASSQGGHQPQHF. Based on the CDR3 plus reference TRBV14 and TRBJ1-5, the full variable domain is EAGVTQFPSHSVIEKGQTVTLRCDPISGHDNLYWYRRVMGKEIKFLLHFVKESKQDESGMPNNRFLAERTGGTYSTLKVQPAELEDSGVYFCASSQGGHQPQHFGDGTRLSIL.

J is TRBJ1-2 and V is TRBV7-9; D might be TRBD1 (5 bases). The CDR3 spans 16 residues. Germline V gene sequence: CDR1 SEHNR, CDR2 FQNEAQ (reference sequence). V lost 7 bases, J lost 1 base, and 19 bases lay in between. In DNA form, the CDR3 reads TGTGCCAGCAAAAAGTTGGGGACGGGGGATAACTATGGCTACACCTTC. Encoded protein: CASKKLGTGDNYGYTF. Full variable domain (outside the CDR3, taken from reference TRBV7-9 and TRBJ1-2): DTGVSQNPRHKITKRGQNVTFRCDPISEHNRLYWYRQTLGQGPEFLTYFQNEAQLEKSRLLSDRFSAERPKGSFSTLEIQRTEQGDSAMYLCASKKLGTGDNYGYTFGSGTRLTVV.

The rearrangement joins TRBV14 to TRBJ1-1, with 9 bases that match TRBD1. This CDR3 is built from 11 residues. Germline CDR1 and CDR2: SGHDN and FVKESK. After removal of 7 bases from V and 7 bases from J, the junction contained 1 base not matched to a gene. The CDR3 DNA sequence: TGTGCCAGCAAGGACAGGGGTGAAGCTTTCTTT. This sequence encodes CASKDRGEAFF.

CDR3 sequence (DNA): TGTGCCAGCCGGGACAGTTCCTACGAGCAGTACTTC. Its protein is CASRDSSYEQYF. The chain employs TRBV7-9 and TRBJ2-7; 7 bases align to TRBD1. Germline loops: CDR1 SEHNR, CDR2 FQNEAQ (reference sequence). Germline trimming cut 8 bases from V and 1 base from J; bases unmatched to any gene: 2. This CDR3 has 12 residues.

In DNA, the CDR3 is TGCAGCGTCGACCAGGGGGGGGATGGGTACGAGCAGTACTTC. Its translation: CSVDQGGDGYEQYF. The V gene is TRBV29-1, the J gene TRBJ2-7; D tentatively fits TRBD1 or TRBD2 (7 bases each). The CDR3 totals 14 residues. Trimming removed 6 bases from V and 4 bases from J, with 19 bases in between. In germline, CDR1 is SQVTM, CDR2 ANQGSEA.

The chain couples TRBV30 to TRBJ1-5, with unresolved D. The V gene's germline CDR1 is GTSNPN and CDR2 SVGIG (reference sequence). This CDR3 contains 16 residues. Trimming shortened V by 0 bases and J by 1 base, and 13 bases separated the two germline ends. Here the CDR3 DNA reads TGTGCCTGGAGTGTCGTGGCGCATAGGAGCAATCAGCCCCAGCATTTT. This sequence encodes CAWSVVAHRSNQPQHF.

This clone was seen only once. CDR3 sequence (DNA): TGTGCCAGCAGCTTAGATATCCCGAACACTGAAGCTTTCTTT. Residues: CASSLDIPNTEAFF. This chain connects TRBV5-4 to TRBJ1-1; D ambiguous. CDR1 and CDR2 (germline): SGHNT, YYREEE (reference sequence). V gave up 2 bases and J gave up 1 base, with 9 bases separating them. The CDR3 runs 14 residues.

This chain's CDR3 is CAWSGDSLRYTF. The CDR3, as DNA: TGTGCCTGGAGTGGCGACTCTCTACGCTACACCTTC. The J gene is TRBJ1-2, the V gene TRBV30; D is undetermined. CDR3 length: 12 amino acids. Trimming took 1 base from V and 9 from J, leaving 12 bases between them. CDR1 GTSNPN and CDR2 SVGIG come from the germline V gene (reference sequence).

This clone was seen more than once but under ten times. This sample also contains other DNA sequences that code for the same CDR3. V usage is TRBV7-9 and J usage is TRBJ2-7; D not resolved. CDR1 is SEHNR, CDR2 FQNEAQ, per germline (reference sequence). CDR3 size: 12 residues. Deletions cut 1 base from V and 3 bases from J, with 4 bases between. CDR3 protein: CASSLGSYEQYF. The DNA for the CDR3 is TGTGCCAGCAGCTTAGGCAGCTACGAGCAGTACTTC. Full variable domain (outside the CDR3, taken from reference TRBV7-9 and TRBJ2-7): DTGVSQNPRHKITKRGQNVTFRCDPISEHNRLYWYRQTLGQGPEFLTYFQNEAQLEKSRLLSDRFSAERPKGSFSTLEIQRTEQGDSAMYLCASSLGSYEQYFGPGTRLTVT.

This chain links TRBV2 with TRBJ1-6, with D hard to call. Germline V gene lookup returns CDR1 SNHLY and CDR2 FYNNEI. This CDR3 has 13 residues. Deletions cut 1 base from V and 9 bases from J, with 7 bases between. CDR3 residues: CASSEGGVSPLHF. DNA for the CDR3: TGTGCCAGCAGTGAAGGTGGGGTTTCACCCCTCCACTTT.

The V gene is TRBV5-1, the J gene TRBJ1-2, with D perhaps matching TRBD1 (5 bases). CDR3 length: 13 amino acids. V dropped 4 bases and J dropped 8 bases, with 15 bases sitting between them. CDR1 and CDR2 from the germline V gene are SGHRS and YFSETQ. DNA for the CDR3: TGCGCCAGCAGCCCCCGGGACGGCGGCGGCTACACCTTC. Amino acid sequence: CASSPRDGGGYTF.

CDR3 in DNA: TGTGCCAGCAGCTTTGGGAGTCCGGGGGAAAAACTGTTTTTT. Protein: CASSFGSPGEKLFF. The J gene is TRBJ1-4, the V gene TRBV7-6; unclear D gene. CDR1 SGHVS and CDR2 FNYEAQ come from the germline V gene. CDR3 size: 14 residues. The germline V and J ends were trimmed by 3 bases and 8 bases, with 13 bases remaining between them.

The CDR3 loop is CASSLLAGGQETQYF. CDR3 DNA sequence: TGTGCCAGCAGCTTACTAGCGGGGGGGCAAGAGACCCAGTACTTC. The chain carries TRBV5-6 and TRBJ2-5, with 13 bases that match TRBD2. V lost 2 bases, J lost 2 bases, and 0 bases stayed unmatched. Germline CDR1 reads SGHDT; CDR2 reads YYEEEE. The CDR3 covers 15 residues. Full variable domain (remainder filled in from reference TRBV5-6 and TRBJ2-5): DAGVTQSPTHLIKTRGQQVTLRCSPKSGHDTVSWYQQALGQGPQFIFQYYEEEERQRGNFPDRFSGHQFPNYSSELNVNALLLGDSALYLCASSLLAGGQETQYFGPGTRLLVL.

The rearrangement links TRBV30 to TRBJ2-3, with D perhaps matching TRBD1 (5 bases). The CDR3 extends over 15 amino acids. CDR1 and CDR2 (germline): GTSNPN, SVGIG (reference sequence). Trimming took off 1 base at V and 0 bases at J, with 11 bases between the two ends. The CDR3 sequence: CAWSGGAASTDTQYF. In DNA form, the CDR3 reads TGTGCCTGGAGTGGTGGGGCAGCTAGCACAGATACGCAGTATTTT.

This chain joins TRBV13 and TRBJ1-1, with 8 bases that match TRBD1. This CDR3 is built from 15 residues. Trimming took 0 bases from V and 1 from J; bases not matched to a gene: 1. Germline V gene sequence: CDR1 PRHDT, CDR2 FYEKMQ (reference sequence). CDR3 in amino acids: CASSLGGTGNTEAFF. The DNA for the CDR3 is TGTGCCAGCAGCTTAGGGGGGACAGGGAACACTGAAGCTTTCTTT.

V and J are TRBV6-6 and TRBJ2-1, with D perhaps assigned TRBD1 or TRBD2 (5 bases each). Germline V gene data show CDR1 as MNHNY and CDR2 as SVGAGI (reference sequence). The CDR3 extends over 12 amino acids. V was shortened by 11 bases and J by 2 bases, with 10 bases between the two germline ends. DNA of the CDR3: TGTGCCGGGGGTGGGACCTACAATGAGCAGTTCTTC. Its protein is CAGGGTYNEQFF.

Note on this clone: The sample holds other DNA sequences that translate to the same CDR3. J is TRBJ2-5 and V is TRBV27; D not certain. Germline CDR1 and CDR2: MNHEY and SMNVEV (reference sequence). The CDR3 is made up of 11 amino acids. V shed 6 bases and J shed 5 bases, with 7 bases lying between them. CDR3 residues: CASSLGETQYF. The DNA of the CDR3 is TGTGCCAGCAGCTTAGGGGAGACCCAGTACTTC.

The gene calls are TRBV9 and TRBJ1-2; the match to TRBD1 covers 10 bases. CDR3 length: 15 amino acids. Germline CDR1 is SGDLS and CDR2 is YYNGEE. Trimming removed 5 bases from V and 8 bases from J; junction bases left unmatched: 12. The CDR3 loop reads CASSAPGQGRYGYTF. CDR3 nucleotide sequence: TGTGCCAGCAGTGCCCCGGGACAGGGGAGGTACGGCTACACCTTC.